This T cell receptor (beta chain) was recovered during a study of Graves' ophthalmopathy and Graves' hyperthyroidism. Study findings and constraints: Built on 13 signatures, a model told ophthalmopathy apart from stable hyperthyroidism with about 90% sensitivity and approximately 81% specificity.

With 3 bases clipped from V and 3 bases from J, the junction kept 13 bases outside the gene matches. This CDR3 contains 18 residues. The germline V gene encodes CDR1 SEHNR and CDR2 FQNEAQ (reference sequence). PBMCs originated in more than 7.5 ml of fresh peripheral blood. Researchers took RNA transcripts and amplified TCR beta CDR3 regions from them. RT-PCR in the first round used HTBI primers; a second-round multiplex PCR followed. Using its own MiXCR run on the multiplex PCR reads, TCRdb lists one record per CDR3 protein. The top ten hold more than 3% of the sample, which has 500,000 to 800,000 distinct CDR3 sequences, over 40% seen once. Turning to this clonotype: Its antigen is still unknown.

The receptor was derived from an adult man with Graves' ophthalmopathy. The chain has TRBV7-9 and TRBJ2-2; 7 bases map to TRBD1. Sequencing was carried out using peripheral blood. CDR3 sequence reads: CASSLRTGSHLYTGELFF. DNA for the CDR3: TGTGCCAGCAGCTTGAGGACAGGTTCTCACCTCTACACCGGGGAGCTGTTTTTT.